The present TCR beta chain was sequenced within a study of T cells in narcolepsy. Clones were read by immunoSEQ multiplex PCR, and TCRdb kept only the in-frame ones, dropping some. This repertoire shows around 25,000 clones, roughly four fifths found once; its top ten account for approximately 0.7%. The CDR3 contains 17 residues. Germline loops: CDR1 SGHDN, CDR2 FVKESK. Trimming stripped 0 bases from V and 2 bases from J, with 11 bases between. This TCR was sampled from a human donor with narcolepsy. The sample comprised CD45RA- memory CD4+ T cells from PBMCs. V gene TRBV14 combines with J gene TRBJ2-6; TRBD2 might be the D (5 bases). CDR3 protein: CASSQERSGAGANVLTF. As DNA, the CDR3 is TGTGCCAGCAGCCAAGAAAGGTCCGGGGCTGGGGCCAACGTCCTGACTTTC. The full variable domain, its missing parts supplied by reference TRBV14 and TRBJ2-6, is EAGVTQFPSHSVIEKGQTVTLRCDPISGHDNLYWYRRVMGKEIKFLLHFVKESKQDESGMPNNRFLAERTGGTYSTLKVQPAELEDSGVYFCASSQERSGAGANVLTFGAGSRLTVL.